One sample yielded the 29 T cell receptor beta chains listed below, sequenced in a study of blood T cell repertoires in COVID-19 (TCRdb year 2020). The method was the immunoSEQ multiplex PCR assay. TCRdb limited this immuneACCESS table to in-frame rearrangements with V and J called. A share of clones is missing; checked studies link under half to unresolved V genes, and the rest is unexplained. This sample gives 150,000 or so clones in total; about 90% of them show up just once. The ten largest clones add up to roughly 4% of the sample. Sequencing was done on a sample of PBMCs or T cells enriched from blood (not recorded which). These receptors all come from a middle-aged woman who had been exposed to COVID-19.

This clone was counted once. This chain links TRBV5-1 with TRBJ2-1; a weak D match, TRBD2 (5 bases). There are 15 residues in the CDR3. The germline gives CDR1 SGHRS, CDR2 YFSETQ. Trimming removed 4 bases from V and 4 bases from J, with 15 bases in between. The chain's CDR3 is CASSRSGSPYNEQFF. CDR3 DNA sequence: TGCGCCAGCAGCAGATCGGGGTCCCCATACAATGAGCAGTTCTTC.

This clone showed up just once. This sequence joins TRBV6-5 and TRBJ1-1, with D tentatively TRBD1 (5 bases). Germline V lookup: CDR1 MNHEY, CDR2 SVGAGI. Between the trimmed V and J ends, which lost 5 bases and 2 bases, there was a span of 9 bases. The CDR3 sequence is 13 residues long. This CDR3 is CASSPGINTEAFF. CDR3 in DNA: TGTGCCAGCAGTCCAGGGATAAACACTGAAGCTTTCTTT.

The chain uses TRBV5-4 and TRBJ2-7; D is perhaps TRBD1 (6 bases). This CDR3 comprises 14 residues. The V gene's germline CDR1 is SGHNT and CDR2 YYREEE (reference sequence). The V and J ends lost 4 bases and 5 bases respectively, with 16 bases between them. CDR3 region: CASSPVGGRNEQYF. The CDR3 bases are TGTGCCAGCAGCCCCGTTGGGGGCAGGAACGAGCAGTACTTC.

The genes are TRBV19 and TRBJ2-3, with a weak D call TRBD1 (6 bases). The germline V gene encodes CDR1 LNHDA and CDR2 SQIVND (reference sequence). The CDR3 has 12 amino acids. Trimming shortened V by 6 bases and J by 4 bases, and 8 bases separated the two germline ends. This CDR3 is CASRQGPDTQYF. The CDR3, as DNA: TGTGCCAGTAGGCAGGGGCCAGATACGCAGTATTTT.

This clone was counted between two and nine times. The CDR3 sequence is CASSSTSGGREQYF. CDR3 nucleotides: TGTGCCAGCAGTTCGACCTCGGGGGGGCGTGAGCAGTACTTC. The chain joins TRBV28 to TRBJ2-7; TRBD2 aligns across 8 bases. V dropped 4 bases and J dropped 7; count of bases not matched to a gene: 9. This CDR3 is 14 amino acids long. Germline assignment: CDR1 MDHEN and CDR2 SYDVKM.

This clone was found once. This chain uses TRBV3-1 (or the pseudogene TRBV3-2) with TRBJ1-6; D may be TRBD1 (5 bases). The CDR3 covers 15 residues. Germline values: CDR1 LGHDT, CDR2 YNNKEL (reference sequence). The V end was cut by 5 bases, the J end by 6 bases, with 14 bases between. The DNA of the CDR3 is TGTGCCAGCAGCTCCGACAGTTTCCCTAATTCACCCCTCCACTTT. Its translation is CASSSDSFPNSPLHF.

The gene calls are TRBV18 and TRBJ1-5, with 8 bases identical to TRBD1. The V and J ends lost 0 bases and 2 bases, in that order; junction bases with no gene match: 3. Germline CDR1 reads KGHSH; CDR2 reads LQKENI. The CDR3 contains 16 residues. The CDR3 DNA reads TGTGCCAGCTCACCACCGGACAGGGCAGGCAATCAGCCCCAGCATTTT. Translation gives CASSPPDRAGNQPQHF. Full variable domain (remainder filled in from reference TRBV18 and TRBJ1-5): NAGVMQNPRHLVRRRGQEARLRCSPMKGHSHVYWYRQLPEEGLKFMVYLQKENIIDESGMPKERFSAEFPKEGPSILRIQQVVRGDSAAYFCASSPPDRAGNQPQHFGDGTRLSIL.

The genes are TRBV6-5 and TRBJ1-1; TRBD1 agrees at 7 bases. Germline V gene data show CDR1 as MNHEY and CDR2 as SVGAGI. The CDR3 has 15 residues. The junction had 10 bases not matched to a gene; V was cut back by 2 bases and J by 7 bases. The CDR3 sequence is CASSYPTNRGREAFF. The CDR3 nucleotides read TGTGCCAGCAGTTACCCCACTAACAGGGGCCGTGAAGCTTTCTTT.

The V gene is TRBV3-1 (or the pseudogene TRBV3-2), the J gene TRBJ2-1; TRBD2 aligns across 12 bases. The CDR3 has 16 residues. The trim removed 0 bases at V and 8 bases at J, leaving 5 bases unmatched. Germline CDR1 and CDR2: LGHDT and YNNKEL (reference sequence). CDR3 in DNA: TGTGCCAGCAGCCAAGACCTGCTAGCGGGAGGGCATGAGCAGTTCTTC. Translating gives CASSQDLLAGGHEQFF.

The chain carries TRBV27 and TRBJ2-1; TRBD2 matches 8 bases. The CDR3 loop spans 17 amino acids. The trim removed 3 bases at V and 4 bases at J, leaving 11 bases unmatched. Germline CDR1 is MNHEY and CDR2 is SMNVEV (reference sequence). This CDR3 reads CASSFYTSAGGYNEQFF. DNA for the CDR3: TGTGCCAGCAGTTTCTATACTAGTGCGGGAGGATACAATGAGCAGTTCTTC.

Here the CDR3 reads CASSLGGRADTQYF. CDR3 in DNA: TGCGCCAGCAGCTTAGGGGGTAGGGCAGATACGCAGTATTTT. The J gene is TRBJ2-3, the V gene TRBV5-1, with D maybe TRBD1 (6 bases). V lost 2 bases to trimming and J lost 4 bases, with 11 bases between them. CDR1 is SGHRS and CDR2 is YFSETQ in the germline V gene. There are 14 residues in the CDR3.

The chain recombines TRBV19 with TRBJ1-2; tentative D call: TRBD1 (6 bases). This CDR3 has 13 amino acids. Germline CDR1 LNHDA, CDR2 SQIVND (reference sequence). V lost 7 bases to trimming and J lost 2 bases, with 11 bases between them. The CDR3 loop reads CASTWTENYGYTF. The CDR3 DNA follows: TGTGCCAGTACCTGGACAGAGAACTATGGCTACACCTTC.

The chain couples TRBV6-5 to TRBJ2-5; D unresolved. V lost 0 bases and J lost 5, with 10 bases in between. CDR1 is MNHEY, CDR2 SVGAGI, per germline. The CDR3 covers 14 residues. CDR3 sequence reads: CASSYSSGVETQYF. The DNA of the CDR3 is TGTGCCAGCAGTTACTCGAGTGGAGTCGAGACCCAGTACTTC.

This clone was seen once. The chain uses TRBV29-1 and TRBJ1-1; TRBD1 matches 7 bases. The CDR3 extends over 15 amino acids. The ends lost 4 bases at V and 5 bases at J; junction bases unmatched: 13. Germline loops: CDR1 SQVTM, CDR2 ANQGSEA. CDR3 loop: CSVVVTGVLRTEAFF. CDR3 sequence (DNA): TGCAGCGTTGTGGTAACAGGGGTGTTAAGGACTGAAGCTTTCTTT.

The CDR3 region is CASSEFLDWETQYF. The CDR3 DNA sequence: TGTGCCAGCAGTGAATTTTTGGACTGGGAGACCCAGTACTTC. V usage is TRBV25-1 and J usage is TRBJ2-5; tentatively, D is TRBD2 (5 bases). The CDR3 is made up of 14 amino acids. The germline V and J ends were trimmed by 1 base and 5 bases, with 11 bases remaining between them. The germline V gene has CDR1 MGHDK and CDR2 SYGVNS.

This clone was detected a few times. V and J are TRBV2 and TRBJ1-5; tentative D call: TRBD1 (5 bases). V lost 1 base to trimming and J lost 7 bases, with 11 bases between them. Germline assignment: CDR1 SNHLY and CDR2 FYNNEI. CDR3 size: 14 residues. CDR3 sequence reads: CASSEGREGQPQHF. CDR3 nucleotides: TGTGCCAGCAGTGAAGGCAGGGAAGGCCAGCCCCAGCATTTT. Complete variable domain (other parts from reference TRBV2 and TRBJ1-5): EPEVTQTPSHQVTQMGQEVILRCVPISNHLYFYWYRQILGQKVEFLVSFYNNEISEKSEIFDDQFSVERPDGSNFTLKIRSTKLEDSAMYFCASSEGREGQPQHFGDGTRLSIL.

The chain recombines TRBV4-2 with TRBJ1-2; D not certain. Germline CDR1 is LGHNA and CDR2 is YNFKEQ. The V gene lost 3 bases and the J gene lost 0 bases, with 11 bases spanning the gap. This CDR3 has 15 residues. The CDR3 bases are TGTGCCAGCAGCCAGGCCGTGCGGGCTAACTATGGCTACACCTTC. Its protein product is CASSQAVRANYGYTF.

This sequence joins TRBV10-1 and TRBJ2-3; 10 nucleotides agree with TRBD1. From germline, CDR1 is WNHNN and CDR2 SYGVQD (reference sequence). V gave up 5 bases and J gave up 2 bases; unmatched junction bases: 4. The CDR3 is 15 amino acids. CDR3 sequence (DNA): TGCGCCAGCAGTACCGGGACAGGGGCCACAGATACGCAGTATTTT. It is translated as CASSTGTGATDTQYF.

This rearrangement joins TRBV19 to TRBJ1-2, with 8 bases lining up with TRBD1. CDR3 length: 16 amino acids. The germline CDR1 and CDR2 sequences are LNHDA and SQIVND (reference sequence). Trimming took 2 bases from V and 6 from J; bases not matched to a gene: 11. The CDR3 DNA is TGTGCCAGTAGTATATTCTCTCAGGGGGCTGAGCATGGCTACACCTTC. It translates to CASSIFSQGAEHGYTF.

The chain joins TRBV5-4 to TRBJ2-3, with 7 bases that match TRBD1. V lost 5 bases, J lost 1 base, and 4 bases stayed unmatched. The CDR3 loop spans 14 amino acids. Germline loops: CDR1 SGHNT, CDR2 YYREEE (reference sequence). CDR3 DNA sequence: TGTGCCAGCAGGGCCGGACAGGGCACAGATACGCAGTATTTT. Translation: CASRAGQGTDTQYF.

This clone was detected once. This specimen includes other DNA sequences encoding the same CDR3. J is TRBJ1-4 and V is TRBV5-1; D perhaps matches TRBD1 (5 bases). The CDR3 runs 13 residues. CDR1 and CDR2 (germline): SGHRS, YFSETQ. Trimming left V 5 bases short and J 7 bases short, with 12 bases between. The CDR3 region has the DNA TGCGCCAGCAGGGACGGGCAGGGTGAAAAACTGTTTTTT. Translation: CASRDGQGEKLFF.

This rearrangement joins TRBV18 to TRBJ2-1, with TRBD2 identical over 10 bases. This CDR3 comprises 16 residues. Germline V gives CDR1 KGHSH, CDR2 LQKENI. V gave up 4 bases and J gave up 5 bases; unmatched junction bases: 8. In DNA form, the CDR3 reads TGTGCCAGCTCACTACCAGCGGGAGGGTGGAACAATGAGCAGTTCTTC. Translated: CASSLPAGGWNNEQFF. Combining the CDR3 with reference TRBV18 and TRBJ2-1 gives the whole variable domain NAGVMQNPRHLVRRRGQEARLRCSPMKGHSHVYWYRQLPEEGLKFMVYLQKENIIDESGMPKERFSAEFPKEGPSILRIQQVVRGDSAAYFCASSLPAGGWNNEQFFGPGTRLTVL.

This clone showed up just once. The CDR3 bases are TGCGCCAGCAGCCATGGGGGGGCCCGAACCGGGGAGCTGTTTTTT. Amino acids: CASSHGGARTGELFF. This rearrangement joins TRBV4-1 to TRBJ2-2, with D possibly TRBD2 on 7 matching bases. The CDR3 has 15 amino acids. Germline CDR1 and CDR2: MGHRA and YSYEKL. Trimming took 3 bases from V and 5 from J, leaving 13 bases between them.

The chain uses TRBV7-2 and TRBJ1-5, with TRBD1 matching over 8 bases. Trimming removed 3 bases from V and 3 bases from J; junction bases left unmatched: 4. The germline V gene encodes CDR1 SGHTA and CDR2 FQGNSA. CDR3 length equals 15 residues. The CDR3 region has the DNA TGTGCCAGCAGCTTCGACAGGGGCCTCAATCAGCCCCAGCATTTT. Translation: CASSFDRGLNQPQHF. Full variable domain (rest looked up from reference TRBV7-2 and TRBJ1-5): GAGVSQSPSNKVTEKGKDVELRCDPISGHTALYWYRQSLGQGLEFLIYFQGNSAPDKSGLPSDRFSAERTGGSVSTLTIQRTQQEDSAVYLCASSFDRGLNQPQHFGDGTRLSIL.

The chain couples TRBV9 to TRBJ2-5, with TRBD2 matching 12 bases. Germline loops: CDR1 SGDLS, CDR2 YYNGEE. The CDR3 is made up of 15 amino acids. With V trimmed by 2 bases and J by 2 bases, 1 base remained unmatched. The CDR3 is CASSVLAGGQETQYF. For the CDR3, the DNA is TGTGCCAGCAGCGTTCTAGCGGGGGGGCAAGAGACCCAGTACTTC.

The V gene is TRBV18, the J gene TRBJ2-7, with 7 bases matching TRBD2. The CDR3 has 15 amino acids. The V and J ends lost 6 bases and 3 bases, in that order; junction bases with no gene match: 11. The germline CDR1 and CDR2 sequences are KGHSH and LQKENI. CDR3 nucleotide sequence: TGTGCCAGCTCGGACGTGGGGGAGGGCCTCTACGAGCAGTACTTC. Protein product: CASSDVGEGLYEQYF.

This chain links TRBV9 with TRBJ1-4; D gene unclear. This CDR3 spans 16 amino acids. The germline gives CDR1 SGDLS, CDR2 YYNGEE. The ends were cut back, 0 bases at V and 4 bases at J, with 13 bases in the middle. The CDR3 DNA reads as TGTGCCAGCAGCGTAGATGAGTGGAGAGATAATGAAAAACTGTTTTTT. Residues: CASSVDEWRDNEKLFF.

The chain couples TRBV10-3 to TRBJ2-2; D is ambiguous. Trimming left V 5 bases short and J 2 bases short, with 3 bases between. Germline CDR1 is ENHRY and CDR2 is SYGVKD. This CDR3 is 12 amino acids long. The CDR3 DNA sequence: TGTGCCATCAGTCTTAACACCGGGGAGCTGTTTTTT. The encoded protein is CAISLNTGELFF.

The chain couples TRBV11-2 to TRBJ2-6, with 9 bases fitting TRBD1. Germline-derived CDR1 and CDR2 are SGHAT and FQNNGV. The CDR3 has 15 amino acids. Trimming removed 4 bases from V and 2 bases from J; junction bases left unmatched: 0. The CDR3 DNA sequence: TGTGCCAGCAGCTGGACAGGGGCTGGGGCCAACGTCCTGACTTTC. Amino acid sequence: CASSWTGAGANVLTF.